A selection of T cell receptor beta chains follows, all from one sample in a study of blood T cell repertoires in COVID-19. TCRdb keeps only in-frame clones here, not all; method: immunoSEQ multiplex PCR. In the table there are fewer than 400,000 clones, 85% of which are singletons. Sequenced sample: PBMCs or T cells enriched from blood (not recorded which). These receptors all stem from a woman aged 25 to 45 who had been exposed to COVID-19. The CDR3 runs from the conserved cysteine through the conserved F or W.

J,V,CDR3
TRBJ2-5,TRBV9,CASSVSPSEQETQYF
TRBJ1-2,TRBV5-5,CASSFTANYGYTF
TRBJ1-1,TRBV12-3/TRBV12-4,CASTRGGNTEAFF
TRBJ2-1,TRBV28,CASSYRAYNEQFF
TRBJ1-5,TRBV7-8,CASSLRRQGIGNQPQHF
TRBJ1-2,TRBV25-1,CASSNRDSYGYTF
TRBJ2-1,TRBV5-5,CASSPEGSGNYNEQFF
TRBJ1-1,TRBV15,CATSVRQDRNTEAFF
TRBJ2-2,TRBV29-1,CSVAPGTGDGELFF
TRBJ1-6,TRBV28,CASSSRGYSPLHF
TRBJ2-1,TRBV6-1,CASSEAAVGEQFF
TRBJ1-4,TRBV2,CASSERAEGLFF
TRBJ2-7,TRBV28,CASSSSGTDSYEQYF
TRBJ1-1,TRBV30,CAWSVLQGVTEAFF
TRBJ1-1,TRBV10-3,CAISESTGTNTEAFF
TRBJ1-2,TRBV6-4,CASSEGRDGYTF
TRBJ1-2,TRBV5-1,CASRWMTGGRGYTF
TRBJ1-4,TRBV6-5,CASNQGGTNEKLFF
TRBJ1-3,TRBV7-9,CASSPGFSGNTIYF
TRBJ1-1,TRBV19,CGTGTFFGEAFF
TRBJ2-1,TRBV7-9,CASSSHFSGGLKNEQFF
TRBJ2-1,TRBV7-9,CASSLEGTRSDEQFF
TRBJ1-2,TRBV18,CASSPPSTGQGSGYTF
TRBJ1-4,TRBV5-3,CARSLWQGYEKLFF
TRBJ2-1,TRBV5-8,CASSAHRQGNEQFF
TRBJ1-1,TRBV21-1,CASSKDDRGYSFTEAFF
TRBJ2-1,TRBV9,CASSVGGLGFYNEQFF
TRBJ1-1,TRBV4-3,CASSATESNTEAFF
TRBJ2-1,TRBV30,CAWVRLAGAVTYNEQFF
TRBJ2-7,TRBV30,CAFQGQGYEQYF
TRBJ2-1,TRBV7-6,CASSLEGTGWNEQFF
TRBJ2-7,TRBV7-9,CASRAGTGSYEQYF
TRBJ1-4,TRBV23-1,CASSQAATNEKLFF
TRBJ2-7,TRBV10-1,CASSEPRTSGLYEQYF
TRBJ2-3,TRBV5-1,CASSLEQVVVDTQYF
TRBJ1-1,TRBV28,CASIPPQGYTEAFF
TRBJ2-7,TRBV28,CASSLGLGGPTYEQYF
TRBJ1-1,TRBV27,CASRYQGTRTEAFF
TRBJ2-1,TRBV25-1,CASSLLGHDNEQFF
TRBJ1-2,TRBV24-1,CATSDNRDRANYGYTF
TRBJ2-5,TRBV6-5,CASRETGQETQYF
TRBJ1-1,TRBV4-2,CASSQDARAMNTEAFF
TRBJ2-2,TRBV15,CATSRAGGREELFF
TRBJ2-1,TRBV4-1,CASSQPLGWRKGGNEQFF
TRBJ2-2,TRBV10-3,CAISEEGFRESTGELFF
TRBJ1-5,TRBV6-1,CASSDYSQPQHF